The entry that follows covers one TCR beta chain sequence. The data were obtained in a study of control samples from healthy donors and cancer patients. Measured with immunoSEQ multiplex PCR; TCRdb has only the in-frame clones, and not every one. Counted here are 150,000 to 200,000 clones, 90% to 95% occurring once; the ten biggest clones make up approximately 1.5%. Germline CDR1 and CDR2: LNHDA and SQIVND (reference sequence). CDR3 length: 13 amino acids. The germline V and J ends were trimmed by 2 bases and 8 bases, with 9 bases remaining between them. This receptor was identified in a woman in her 30s in good health. The sample taken for sequencing was blood. The chain combines TRBV19 with TRBJ1-4; D unclear. CDR3 residues: CASSISDREKLFF. In DNA, the CDR3 is TGTGCCAGTAGTATATCGGACCGCGAAAAACTGTTTTTT.